This record concerns one TCR beta chain sequence. Its antigen is still unknown. This entry belongs to a study of shared clonotypes between healthy human individuals. Study details: The composition of the donors was a couple of women and three men aged 18 to 49.

Splitting of each subset's genomic DNA was done evenly across several immunoSEQ plates. Data came from immunoSEQ multiplex PCR; TCRdb stores just in-frame clones and leaves some out. This table has millions of clones, over 90% appearing once. Subsets obtained from CD4+ cells comprised CD45RA+ naive and CD45RA-negative memory cells. Overall study results and limits: Sequencing depth was a factor that was expected to affect clonotype sharing among donors.

This CDR3 contains 18 residues. Trimming took 0 bases from V and 6 from J; bases not matched to a gene: 10. Germline CDR1 reads SGHKS; CDR2 reads YYEKEE (reference sequence). The source of this sequence is a man aged 18 to 30 in good health. Some clones in this sample may be carry-over from other donors' samples. The sample taken for sequencing was naive CD4+ T cells from PBMCs. The subset here: CD45RA+ positively selected. This chain uses TRBV5-5 with TRBJ1-5, with 12 bases aligning to TRBD1. CDR3 in DNA: TGTGCCAGCAGCTTGGGGGACAGGGGGCGGTTTTGGAGTCAGCCCCAGCATTTT. It encodes CASSLGDRGRFWSQPQHF.